This T cell receptor (beta chain) was profiled in a study of CXCR3-negative and CXCR3-positive naive CD8 T cells (dated by TCRdb to between 2018 and 2020). Turning to the overall study: In total, 130 million to 150 million TRB reads were obtained, which works out to roughly 1.5 +/- 0.3 million reads per library. Data from about ten donors, pooled across two independent experiments, went into the diversity and physicochemical repertoire analyses. TRBV-TRBJ cluster analysis included naive subsets from 5 donors and memory cells from 3 donors. The paper's findings and limits, for the study overall: Comparably high repertoire diversity was found in both naive subsets, whereas much lower repertoire diversity was found in memory CD8+ T cells. Compared with CXCR3-negative naive cells, CXCR3-positive naive cells had TRB CDR3s with higher hydrophobicity (lower Kidera factor 4), lower energy, and higher strength and volume indices. Freshly isolated PBMCs were used for most assays because CXCR3 expression went down partially after cryopreservation. Because surface CD5, which is linked to self-reactivity in mice, was comparable between the naive subsets, TCR interaction strength was also inferred from the physicochemical properties of TRB CDR3s. TRBV-TRBJ usage was similar between naive CXCR3-negative and CXCR3-positive cells from the same donor, while memory cells showed distinct patterns.

The CDR3 covers 11 residues, taking in both the cysteine and the phenylalanine. The entry carries no DNA sequence. For CDR1 and CDR2, the germline V gene lists SQVTM and ANQGSEA. Sequencing relied on a NextSeq 550. The Human TCR Profiling Kit (MiLaboratory) was used to prepare UMI-labeled 5' RACE TRB cDNA libraries. The full amount of extracted RNA was used for cDNA synthesis, and the full amount of resulting cDNA was used for PCR amplification. Libraries were prepared in parallel with an identical number of PCR cycles. Per the authors' processing: With a minimum of two reads required per UMI, MIGEC and MiXCR pulled out about 52,000 +/- 9,100 unique UMI-labeled TRB cDNA molecules from each library. On average, each library contained about 40,000 +/- 10,000 functional in-frame TRB CDR3 nucleotide clonotypes without stop codons. After downsampling to 5000 UMI-labeled TRB molecules per sample, diversity metrics such as normalized Shannon-Wiener and Chao1 were calculated in VDJtools. VDJtools computed clonotype-size-weighted physicochemical properties of the central five CDR3 residues: interaction energy, strength, volume and Kidera factor 4. TCRdb reprocessed the reads and assigns one entry to each CDR3 protein sequence, leaving out DNA. The V and J calls and clone size are TCRdb's, not the authors'. The sample's records list approximately 100,000 distinct CDR3 sequences. Over 0.35% of the sample belongs to the ten largest clones.

Worth noting for this clonotype: Its antigen is not yet known.

Each CD8+ T cell subset was flow-sorted in triplicate, and 300,000 or so cells per subset were placed directly into RLT lysis buffer. To exclude memory contaminants, naive CD8+ T cells were stringently defined as CD45RO-CCR7+CD27+CD95-. Using standard density gradient centrifugation, peripheral blood mononuclear cells were isolated from buffy coats. A FACSAria III was used to flow-sort naive CXCR3-negative and CXCR3-positive CD8+ T cells. An RNeasy Mini Kit was used to extract total RNA from the sorted cells. The chain was built from TRBV29-1 and TRBJ2-7. The source is a human donor in good health. Some clones in this sample may be carry-over from other donors' samples. The specimen was naive CXCR3+ CD8+ T cells from blood. The sample's cell subset or site label is to be understood as: CD45RO-CCR7+CD27+CD95- naive CD8+ T cells expressing CXCR3 (TNR3+). The CDR3 amino acid sequence is: CSVGSPVEQYF.